This note documents a single T cell receptor beta chain sequence. Antigen: not known. As for treatment: oral pan-JAK inhibitor, 5-10 mg twice daily. This entry is derived from a study of CD8+ T cells in alopecia areata. Study-level information: A 6-month period off drug followed tofacitinib, which lasted 6 to 18 months.

Investigators isolated RNA and reverse transcribed it into cDNA to act as the sequencing template. Some clones are missing from TCRdb's copy, which holds only in-frame ones; the method was immunoSEQ multiplex PCR. This sample carries 95,000 to 100,000 clones, about three fifths of them seen once, and the ten largest clones take about 15%. The study, taken as a whole, reports: With one nonresponder, baseline CD8+ expansion's link to response remains uncertain.

The germline gives CDR1 DFQATT, CDR2 SNEGSKA (reference sequence). Trimming pared 2 bases from V and 2 bases from J, leaving 4 bases between. The CDR3 extends over 11 amino acids. The sequence derives from a human donor with alopecia areata. The source was CD8+ T cells sorted from blood, collected between weeks 55 and 65, from a patient treated with tofacitinib. The V and J genes are TRBV20-1 and TRBJ2-7; D is undetermined. The CDR3 loop reads CSARNTYEQYF. CDR3 DNA sequence: TGCAGTGCTAGAAATACCTACGAGCAGTACTTC.